This TCR beta chain was found in a study of identical twins. General study findings and limits: Twin pairs' shared out-of-frame alpha sequences were enriched in low generation probability.

As regards this clonotype: Its specificity is unknown.

Template switching added a universal primer site; cDNA carried unique molecular identifiers. MiXCR was run by TCRdb on the 5' RACE reads, yielding one entry per CDR3 protein. The repertoire includes approximately 500,000 distinct CDR3 sequences, approximately 24% of them detected once, and about 2.7% sits in the top ten. Trimming cost V 2 bases and J 1 base, with 12 bases left between them. CDR1 and CDR2 from the germline V gene are LGHDT and YNNKEL (reference sequence). The CDR3 runs 16 residues. This sample was shared with a second study, whose subject was T cells expressing NK-cell markers. Per that study: Similarly, these clonotypes led the CD3+CD56-NKG2C+ fraction as well in a few donors.

Sequencing was done on a sample of CD4+ T cells sorted from blood. The source is a young woman in good health. The chain recombines TRBV3-1 with TRBJ2-4, with D hard to call. The DNA for the CDR3 is TGTGCCAGCAGCCAATTCTTGCTGGGGGCCAAAAACATTCAGTACTTC. Its translation is CASSQFLLGAKNIQYF.